A single sample is the source of the 5 T cell receptor beta chains below, sequenced in a study of Ad26.COV2.S vaccination and SARS-CoV-2 variants. Sequenced by immunoSEQ multiplex PCR; TCRdb stores in-frame clones only, minus some. The table shows some 270,000 clones, with roughly 89% occurring only once. Treatment meaning: about 20 received Ad26.COV2.S at low or high dose, single or two shots; 5 received placebo; per-sample allocation not given. Sampling occurred on day 63 after the first vaccine or placebo injection. The sequenced sample was peripheral blood, obtained in a trial of Ad26.COV2.S vaccine versus placebo. These receptors were collected from a person aged 18 to 65 who received the Ad26.COV2.S COVID-19 vaccine or a placebo.

The chain employs TRBV2 and TRBJ2-5, with a weak D call TRBD1 (6 bases). The CDR3 has 14 amino acids. Trimming took off 4 bases at V and 5 bases at J, with 14 bases between the two ends. Germline CDR1 reads SNHLY; CDR2 reads FYNNEI. The CDR3 loop is CASSGFDRRETQYF. Written as DNA, the CDR3 is TGTGCCAGCAGTGGCTTCGACAGGCGGGAGACCCAGTACTTC.

The CDR3 loop is CAWSPSRYNEQFF. DNA for the CDR3: TGTGCCTGGAGTCCCTCCCGTTACAATGAGCAGTTCTTC. The chain couples TRBV30 to TRBJ2-1, with unresolved D. This CDR3 spans 13 amino acids. The ends were cut back, 2 bases at V and 4 bases at J, with 9 bases in the middle. Per germline, CDR1 GTSNPN and CDR2 SVGIG (reference sequence). Full variable domain (rest looked up from reference TRBV30 and TRBJ2-1): SQTIHQWPATLVQPVGSPLSLECTVEGTSNPNLYWYRQAAGRGLQLLFYSVGIGQISSEVPQNLSASRPQDRQFILSSKKLLLSDSGFYLCAWSPSRYNEQFFGPGTRLTVL.

The gene calls are TRBV6-2 or TRBV6-3 and TRBJ2-5; D is possibly TRBD1 or TRBD2 (6 bases each). The CDR3 sequence is 17 residues long. CDR1 and CDR2 (germline): MNHEY, SVGEGT. With 2 bases removed from V and 5 bases from J, the gap between germline ends came to 21 bases. The CDR3 DNA sequence: TGTGCCAGCAGTTACGGAGGGGGGTCGTCGGGTCGGGAGACCCAGTACTTC. Its protein is CASSYGGGSSGRETQYF.

The chain has TRBV4-1 and TRBJ1-1; 12 nucleotides agree with TRBD1. The germline V gene has CDR1 MGHRA and CDR2 YSYEKL. Unmatched junction bases numbered 3, after V lost 4 bases and J lost 6 bases. This CDR3 spans 14 amino acids. The CDR3, as DNA: TGCGCCAGCAGCCCGGGACAGGGGGCGGCTGAAGCTTTCTTT. It is translated as CASSPGQGAAEAFF.

The rearrangement links TRBV5-1 to TRBJ2-7; a weak D match, TRBD1 (6 bases). The CDR3 is made up of 13 amino acids. V was trimmed by 4 bases and J by 0 bases, leaving 8 bases between them. The germline V gene encodes CDR1 SGHRS and CDR2 YFSETQ. CDR3 DNA: TGCGCCAGCAGCGGGACACCCTCCTACGAGCAGTACGTC. This gives the protein CASSGTPSYEQYV.